The TCR beta chain under discussion was sequenced for a study of blood T cell repertoires in COVID-19. Only in-frame clones appear in the TCRdb table, and some are missing; sequencing was by immunoSEQ multiplex PCR. Among fewer than 250,000 clones listed, around four fifths were seen once. J lost 0 bases, V lost 4 bases, and 2 bases had no gene match. This CDR3 contains 15 residues. Germline-derived CDR1 and CDR2 are SGHAT and FQNNGV. Remarks on this clone: Other nucleotide sequences from this sample produce the same CDR3.

This sequence joins TRBV11-2 and TRBJ2-7; 11 nucleotides match TRBD1. The material sequenced was peripheral blood. This TCR was recovered from a woman aged 55-69 years with active or convalescent COVID-19. Here the CDR3 DNA reads TGTGCCAGCAGCTCAGGGACAGGGGGCTCCTACGAGCAGTACTTC. Translating it yields CASSSGTGGSYEQYF.